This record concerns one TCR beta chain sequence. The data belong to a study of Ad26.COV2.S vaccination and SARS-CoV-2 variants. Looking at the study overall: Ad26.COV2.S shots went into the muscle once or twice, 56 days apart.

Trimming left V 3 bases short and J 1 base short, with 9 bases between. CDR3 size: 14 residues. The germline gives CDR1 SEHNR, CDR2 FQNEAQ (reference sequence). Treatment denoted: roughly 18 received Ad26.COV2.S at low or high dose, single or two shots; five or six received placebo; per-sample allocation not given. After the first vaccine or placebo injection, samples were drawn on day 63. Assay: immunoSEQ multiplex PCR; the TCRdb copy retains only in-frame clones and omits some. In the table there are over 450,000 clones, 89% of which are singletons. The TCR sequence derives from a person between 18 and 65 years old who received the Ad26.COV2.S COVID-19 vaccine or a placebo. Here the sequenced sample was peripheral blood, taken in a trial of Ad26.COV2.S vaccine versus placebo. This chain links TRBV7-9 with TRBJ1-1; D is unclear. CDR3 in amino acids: CASSLVSQNTEAFF. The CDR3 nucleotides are TGTGCCAGCAGCTTGGTATCCCAGAACACTGAAGCTTTCTTT.